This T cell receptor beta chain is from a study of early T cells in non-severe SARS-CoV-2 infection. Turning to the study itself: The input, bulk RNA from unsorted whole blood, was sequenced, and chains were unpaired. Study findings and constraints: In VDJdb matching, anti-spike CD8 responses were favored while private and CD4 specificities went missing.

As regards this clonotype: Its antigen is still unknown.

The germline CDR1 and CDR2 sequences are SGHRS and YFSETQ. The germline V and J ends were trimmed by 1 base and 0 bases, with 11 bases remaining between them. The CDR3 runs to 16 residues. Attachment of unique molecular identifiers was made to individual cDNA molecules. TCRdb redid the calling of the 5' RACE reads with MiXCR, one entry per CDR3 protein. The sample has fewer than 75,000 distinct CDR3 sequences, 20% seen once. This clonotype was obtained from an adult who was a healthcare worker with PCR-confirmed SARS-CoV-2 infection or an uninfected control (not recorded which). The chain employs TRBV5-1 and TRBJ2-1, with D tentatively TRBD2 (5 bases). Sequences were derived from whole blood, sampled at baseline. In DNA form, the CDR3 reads TGCGCCAGCAGCTTGAGACCGGGGAGCTCCTACAATGAGCAGTTCTTC. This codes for CASSLRPGSSYNEQFF. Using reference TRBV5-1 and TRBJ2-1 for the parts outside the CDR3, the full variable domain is KAGVTQTPRYLIKTRGQQVTLSCSPISGHRSVSWYQQTPGQGLQFLFEYFSETQRNKGNFPGRFSGRQFSNSRSEMNVSTLELGDSALYLCASSLRPGSSYNEQFFGPGTRLTVL.